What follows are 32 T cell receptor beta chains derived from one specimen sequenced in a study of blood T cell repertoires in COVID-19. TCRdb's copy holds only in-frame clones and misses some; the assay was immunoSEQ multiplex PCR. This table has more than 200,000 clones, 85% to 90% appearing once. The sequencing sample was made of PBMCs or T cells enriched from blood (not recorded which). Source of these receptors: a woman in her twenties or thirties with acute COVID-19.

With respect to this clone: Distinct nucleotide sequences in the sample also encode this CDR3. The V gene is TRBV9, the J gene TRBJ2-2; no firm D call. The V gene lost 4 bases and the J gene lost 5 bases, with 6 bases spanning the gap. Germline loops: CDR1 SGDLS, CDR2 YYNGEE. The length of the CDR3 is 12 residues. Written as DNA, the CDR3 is TGTGCCAGCAGCCCAAATACCGGGGAGCTGTTTTTT. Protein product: CASSPNTGELFF.

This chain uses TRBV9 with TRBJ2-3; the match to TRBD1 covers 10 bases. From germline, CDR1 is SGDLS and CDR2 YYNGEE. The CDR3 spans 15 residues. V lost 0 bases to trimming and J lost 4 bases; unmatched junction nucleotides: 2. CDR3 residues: CASSVGQGAADTQYF. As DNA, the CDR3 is TGTGCCAGCAGCGTAGGACAGGGGGCGGCAGATACGCAGTATTTT.

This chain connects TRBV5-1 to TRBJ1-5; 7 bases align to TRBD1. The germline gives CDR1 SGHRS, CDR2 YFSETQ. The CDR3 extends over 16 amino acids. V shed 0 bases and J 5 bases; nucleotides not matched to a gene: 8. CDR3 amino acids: CASSLGFRQGDQPQHF. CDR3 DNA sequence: TGCGCCAGCAGCTTGGGGTTCCGACAGGGAGATCAGCCCCAGCATTTT. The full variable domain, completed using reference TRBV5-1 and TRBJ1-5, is KAGVTQTPRYLIKTRGQQVTLSCSPISGHRSVSWYQQTPGQGLQFLFEYFSETQRNKGNFPGRFSGRQFSNSRSEMNVSTLELGDSALYLCASSLGFRQGDQPQHFGDGTRLSIL.

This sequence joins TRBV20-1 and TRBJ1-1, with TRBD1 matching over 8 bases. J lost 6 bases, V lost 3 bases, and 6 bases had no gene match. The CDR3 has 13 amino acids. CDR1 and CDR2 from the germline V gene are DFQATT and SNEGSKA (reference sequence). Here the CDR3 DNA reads TGCAGTGCTAGTGGGACAGGTATTCCTGAAGCTTTCTTT. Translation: CSASGTGIPEAFF.

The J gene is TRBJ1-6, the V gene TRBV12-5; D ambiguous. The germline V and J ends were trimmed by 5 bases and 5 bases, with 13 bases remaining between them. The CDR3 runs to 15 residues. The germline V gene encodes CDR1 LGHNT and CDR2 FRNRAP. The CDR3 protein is CASGTSLIHNSPLHF. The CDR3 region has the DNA TGTGCTAGTGGTACCTCCCTAATCCATAATTCACCCCTCCACTTT.

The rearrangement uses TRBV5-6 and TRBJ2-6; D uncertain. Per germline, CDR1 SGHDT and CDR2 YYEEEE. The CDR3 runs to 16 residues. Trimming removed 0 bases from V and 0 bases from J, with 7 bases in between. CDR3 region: CASSLGVSSGANVLTF. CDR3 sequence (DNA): TGTGCCAGCAGCTTGGGCGTAAGCTCTGGGGCCAACGTCCTGACTTTC.

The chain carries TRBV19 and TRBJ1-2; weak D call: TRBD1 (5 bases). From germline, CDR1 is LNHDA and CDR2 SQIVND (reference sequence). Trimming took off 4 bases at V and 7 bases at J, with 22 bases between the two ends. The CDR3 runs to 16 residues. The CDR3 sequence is CASSTPFTAGKVGYTF. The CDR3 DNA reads TGTGCCAGTAGTACACCCTTTACGGCAGGGAAGGTTGGCTACACCTTC. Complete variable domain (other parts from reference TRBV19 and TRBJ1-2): DGGITQSPKYLFRKEGQNVTLSCEQNLNHDAMYWYRQDPGQGLRLIYYSQIVNDFQKGDIAEGYSVSREKKESFPLTVTSAQKNPTAFYLCASSTPFTAGKVGYTFGSGTRLTVV.

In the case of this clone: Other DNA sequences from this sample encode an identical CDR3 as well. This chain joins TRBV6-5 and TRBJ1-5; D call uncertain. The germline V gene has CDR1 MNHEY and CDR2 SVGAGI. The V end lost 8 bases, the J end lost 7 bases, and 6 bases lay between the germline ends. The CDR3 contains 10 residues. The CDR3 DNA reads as TGTGCCAGCGGCGGGCAGCCCCAGCATTTT. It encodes CASGGQPQHF.

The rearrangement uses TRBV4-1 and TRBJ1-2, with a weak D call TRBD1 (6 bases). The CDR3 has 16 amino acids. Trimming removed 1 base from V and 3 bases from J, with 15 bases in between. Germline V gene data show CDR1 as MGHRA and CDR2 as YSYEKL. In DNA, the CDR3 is TGCGCCAGCAGCCAAGGTAGGGCCAGGGGATACTATGGCTACACCTTC. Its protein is CASSQGRARGYYGYTF.

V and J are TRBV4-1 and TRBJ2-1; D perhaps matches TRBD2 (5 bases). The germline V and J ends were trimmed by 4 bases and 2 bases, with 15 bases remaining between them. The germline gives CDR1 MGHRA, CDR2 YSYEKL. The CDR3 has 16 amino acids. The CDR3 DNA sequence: TGCGCCAGCAGCCGACCACTAGGCCCCGCCTACAATGAGCAGTTCTTC. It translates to CASSRPLGPAYNEQFF.

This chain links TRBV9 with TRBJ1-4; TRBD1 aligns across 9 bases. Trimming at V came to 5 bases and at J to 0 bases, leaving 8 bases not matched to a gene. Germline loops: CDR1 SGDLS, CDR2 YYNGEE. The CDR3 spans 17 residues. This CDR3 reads CASSTGGWFSTNEKLFF. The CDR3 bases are TGTGCCAGCAGTACAGGGGGCTGGTTCTCAACTAATGAAAAACTGTTTTTT.

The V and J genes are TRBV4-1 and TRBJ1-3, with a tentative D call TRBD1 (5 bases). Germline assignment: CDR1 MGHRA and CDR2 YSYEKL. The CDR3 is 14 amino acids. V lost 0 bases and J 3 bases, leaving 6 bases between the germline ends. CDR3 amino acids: CASSQDRVGNTIYF. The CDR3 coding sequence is TGCGCCAGCAGCCAAGACAGGGTTGGAAACACCATATATTTT.

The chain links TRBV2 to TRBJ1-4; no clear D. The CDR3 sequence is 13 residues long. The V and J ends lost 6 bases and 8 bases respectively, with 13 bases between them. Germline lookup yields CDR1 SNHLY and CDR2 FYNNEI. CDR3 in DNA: TGTGCCAGCAGGGCTGCGGGCTCCGAAAAACTGTTTTTT. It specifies CASRAAGSEKLFF.

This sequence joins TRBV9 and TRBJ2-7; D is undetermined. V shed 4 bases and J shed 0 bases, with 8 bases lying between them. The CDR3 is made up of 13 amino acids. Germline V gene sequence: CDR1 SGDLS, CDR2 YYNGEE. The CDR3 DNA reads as TGTGCCAGCAGCCCAAGCCCCTCCTACGAGCAGTACTTC. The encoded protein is CASSPSPSYEQYF.

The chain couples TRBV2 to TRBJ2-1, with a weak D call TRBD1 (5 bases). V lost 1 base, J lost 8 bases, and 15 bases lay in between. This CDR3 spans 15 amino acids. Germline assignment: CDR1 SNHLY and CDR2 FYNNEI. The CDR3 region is CASSEGQGLRDEQFF. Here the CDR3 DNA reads TGTGCCAGCAGTGAAGGGCAGGGTCTTCGAGATGAGCAGTTCTTC.

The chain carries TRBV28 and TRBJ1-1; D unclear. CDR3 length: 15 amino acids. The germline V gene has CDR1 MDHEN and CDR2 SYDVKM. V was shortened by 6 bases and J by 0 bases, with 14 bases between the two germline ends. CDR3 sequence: CASRPWTGLNTEAFF. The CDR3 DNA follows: TGTGCCAGCAGGCCGTGGACGGGGTTGAACACTGAAGCTTTCTTT.

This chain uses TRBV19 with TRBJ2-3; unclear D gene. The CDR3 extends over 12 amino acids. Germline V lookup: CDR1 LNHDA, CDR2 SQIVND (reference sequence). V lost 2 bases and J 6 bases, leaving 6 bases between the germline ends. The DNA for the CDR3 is TGTGCCAGTAGTATATCCGGGGATACGCAGTATTTT. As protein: CASSISGDTQYF. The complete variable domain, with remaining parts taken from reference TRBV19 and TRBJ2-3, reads DGGITQSPKYLFRKEGQNVTLSCEQNLNHDAMYWYRQDPGQGLRLIYYSQIVNDFQKGDIAEGYSVSREKKESFPLTVTSAQKNPTAFYLCASSISGDTQYFGPGTRLTVL.

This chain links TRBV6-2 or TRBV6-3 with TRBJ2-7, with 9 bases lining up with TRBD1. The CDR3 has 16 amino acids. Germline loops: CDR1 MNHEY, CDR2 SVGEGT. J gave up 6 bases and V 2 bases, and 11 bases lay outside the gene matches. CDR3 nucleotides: TGTGCCAGCAGTTACCCGCCCCCCGGGACAGGGAGCGAGCAGTACTTC. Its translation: CASSYPPPGTGSEQYF.

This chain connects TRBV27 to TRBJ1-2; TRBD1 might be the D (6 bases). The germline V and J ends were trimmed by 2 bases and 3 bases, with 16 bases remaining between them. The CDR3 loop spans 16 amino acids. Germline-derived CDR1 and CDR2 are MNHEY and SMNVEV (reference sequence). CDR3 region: CASSLKPHTGYYGYTF. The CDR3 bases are TGTGCCAGCAGTTTAAAACCACATACAGGGTACTATGGCTACACCTTC.

The CDR3 bases are TGCGCCAGCAGCTTGGGAGGGGGAGTGGAGACCCAGTACTTC. It codes for CASSLGGGVETQYF. The genes are TRBV5-1 and TRBJ2-5; weak D call: TRBD1 (6 bases). The V gene's germline CDR1 is SGHRS and CDR2 YFSETQ. This CDR3 is 14 amino acids long. V lost 0 bases and J 5 bases, leaving 11 bases between the germline ends.

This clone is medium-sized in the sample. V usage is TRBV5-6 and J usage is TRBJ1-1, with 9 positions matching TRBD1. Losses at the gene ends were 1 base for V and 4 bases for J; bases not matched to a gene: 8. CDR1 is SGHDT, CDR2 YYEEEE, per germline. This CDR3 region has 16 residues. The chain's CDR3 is CASSLRTGARSTEAFF. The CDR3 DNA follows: TGTGCCAGCAGCTTGAGGACAGGGGCTCGAAGCACTGAAGCTTTCTTT.

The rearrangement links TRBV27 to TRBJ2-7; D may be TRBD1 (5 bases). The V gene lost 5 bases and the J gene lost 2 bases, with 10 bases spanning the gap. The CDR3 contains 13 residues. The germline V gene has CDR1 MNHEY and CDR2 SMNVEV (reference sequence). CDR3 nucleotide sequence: TGTGCCAGCAGTCTAGACAGAACCTACGAGCAGTACTTC. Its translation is CASSLDRTYEQYF.

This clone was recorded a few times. This CDR3 reads CASSRGGGYQPQHF. The CDR3 DNA sequence: TGTGCCAGCAGTAGGGGTGGGGGCTATCAGCCCCAGCATTTT. This chain uses TRBV5-6 with TRBJ1-5, with D perhaps TRBD1 (6 bases). The CDR3 is 14 amino acids. Looked up from germline, CDR1 is SGHDT and CDR2 is YYEEEE. V lost 5 bases and J lost 5, with 14 bases in between.

The CDR3 DNA reads as TGTGCCACCACGACTGGGGGGGCCTACGAGCAGTACTTC. Protein product: CATTTGGAYEQYF. The chain links TRBV10-3 to TRBJ2-7, with 7 bases aligning to TRBD2. The CDR3 covers 13 residues. The trim removed 10 bases at V and 2 bases at J, leaving 8 bases unmatched. In germline, CDR1 is ENHRY, CDR2 SYGVKD.

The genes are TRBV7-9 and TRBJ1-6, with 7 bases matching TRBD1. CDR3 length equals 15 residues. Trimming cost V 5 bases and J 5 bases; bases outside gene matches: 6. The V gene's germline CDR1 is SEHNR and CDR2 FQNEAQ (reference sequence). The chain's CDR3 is CASSLRQGDNSPLHF. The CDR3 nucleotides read TGTGCCAGCAGCCTAAGACAGGGAGATAATTCACCCCTCCACTTT. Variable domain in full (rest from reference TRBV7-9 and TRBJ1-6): DTGVSQNPRHKITKRGQNVTFRCDPISEHNRLYWYRQTLGQGPEFLTYFQNEAQLEKSRLLSDRFSAERPKGSFSTLEIQRTEQGDSAMYLCASSLRQGDNSPLHFGNGTRLTVT.

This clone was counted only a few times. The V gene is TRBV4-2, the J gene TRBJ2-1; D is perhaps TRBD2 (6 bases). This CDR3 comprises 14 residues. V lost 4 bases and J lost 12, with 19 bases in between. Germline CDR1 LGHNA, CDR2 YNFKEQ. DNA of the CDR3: TGTGCCAGCAGCCCGAGCGATTCCAACGGGGGGCAGTTCTTC. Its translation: CASSPSDSNGGQFF.

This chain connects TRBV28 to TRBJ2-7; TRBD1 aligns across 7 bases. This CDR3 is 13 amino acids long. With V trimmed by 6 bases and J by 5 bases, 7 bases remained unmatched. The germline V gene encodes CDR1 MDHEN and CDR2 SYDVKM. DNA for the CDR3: TGTGCCAGCAGGGGGCAGGGGGAAAACGAGCAGTACTTC. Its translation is CASRGQGENEQYF.

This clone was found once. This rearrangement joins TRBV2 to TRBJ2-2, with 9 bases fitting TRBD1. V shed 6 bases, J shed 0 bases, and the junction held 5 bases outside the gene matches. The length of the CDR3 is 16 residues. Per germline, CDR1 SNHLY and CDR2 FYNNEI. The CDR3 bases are TGTGCCAGCAGAGCGGGACAGGGAACGAACACCGGGGAGCTGTTTTTT. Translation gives CASRAGQGTNTGELFF. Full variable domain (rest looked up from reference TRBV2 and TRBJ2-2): EPEVTQTPSHQVTQMGQEVILRCVPISNHLYFYWYRQILGQKVEFLVSFYNNEISEKSEIFDDQFSVERPDGSNFTLKIRSTKLEDSAMYFCASRAGQGTNTGELFFGEGSRLTVL.

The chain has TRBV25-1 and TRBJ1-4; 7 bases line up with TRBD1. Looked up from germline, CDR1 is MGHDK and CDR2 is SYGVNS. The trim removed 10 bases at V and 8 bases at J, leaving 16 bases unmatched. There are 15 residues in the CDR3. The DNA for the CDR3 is TGTGCCACCGCTAAACCGACAGGGAGCGACGAAAAACTGTTTTTT. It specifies CATAKPTGSDEKLFF.

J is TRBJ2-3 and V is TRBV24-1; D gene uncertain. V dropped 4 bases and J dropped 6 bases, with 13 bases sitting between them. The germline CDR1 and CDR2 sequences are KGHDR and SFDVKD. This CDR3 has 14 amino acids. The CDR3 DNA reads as TGTGCCACCAGTGACCGAAGAACCGGGGATACGCAGTATTTT. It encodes CATSDRRTGDTQYF.

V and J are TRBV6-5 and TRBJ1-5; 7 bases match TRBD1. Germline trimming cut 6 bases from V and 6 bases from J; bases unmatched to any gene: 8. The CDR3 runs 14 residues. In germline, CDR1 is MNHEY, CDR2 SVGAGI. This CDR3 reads CASSPTGFSQPQHF. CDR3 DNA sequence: TGTGCCAGCAGCCCGACAGGGTTTAGTCAGCCCCAGCATTTT.

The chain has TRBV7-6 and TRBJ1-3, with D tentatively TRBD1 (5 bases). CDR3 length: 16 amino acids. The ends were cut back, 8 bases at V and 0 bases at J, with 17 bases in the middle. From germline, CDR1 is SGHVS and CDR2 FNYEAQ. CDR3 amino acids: CASSLGGGFSGNTIYF. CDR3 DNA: TGTGCCAGCTCGCTGGGTGGGGGGTTCTCTGGAAACACCATATATTTT.